The clone carrying this T cell receptor (beta chain) appeared a few times. Its antigen is unidentified. It was with 60 Vbeta and 13 Jbeta primers that the PCR ran. Clones were read by immunoSEQ multiplex PCR, and TCRdb kept only the in-frame ones, dropping some. The sample yields tens of thousands of clones, around 84% seen once. The data were taken from a study of cytomegalovirus exposure and HLA in healthy donors. Study observations and caveats: A reported reduction in N-insertions relative to the 666-donor mean was seen in an Asian-associated ancestry cluster in a later analysis. Analyses of presence/absence relied on an assumption of roughly uniform sequencing depth across donors.

The TCR comes from a woman in her 40s in good health and CMV-seronegative. The specimen was PBMCs.

The chain's CDR3 is CASTLAGGEGETQYF. CDR3 coding DNA: TGTGCCAGCACCTTGGCCGGGGGGGAAGGGGAGACCCAGTACTTC. This chain uses TRBV7-6 with TRBJ2-5, with 8 bases identical to TRBD2. The CDR3 has 15 amino acids. CDR1 is SGHVS and CDR2 is FNYEAQ in the germline V gene. Trimming removed 7 bases from V and 5 bases from J; junction bases left unmatched: 12. Based on the CDR3 plus reference TRBV7-6 and TRBJ2-5, the full variable domain is GAGVSQSPRYKVTKRGQDVALRCDPISGHVSLYWYRQALGQGPEFLTYFNYEAQQDKSGLPNDRFSAERPEGSISTLTIQRTEQRDSAMYRCASTLAGGEGETQYFGPGTRLLVL.